The T cell receptor (beta chain) described here comes from a study of cytomegalovirus exposure and HLA in healthy donors (dated by TCRdb to 2015 to 2018). The study in broad terms: An earlier analysis of approximately 590 of the donors reported 250 to 300 Gb of sequence data and 100 million to 130 million unique TCR beta sequences from about 179 million T cells. An early release that covered 500 to 800 HLA-typed donors contained 300 to 350 gigabases of sequencing data and tens of millions of unique TCR sequences. Among the approximately 400 genotyped donors, about 83% belonged to the genetic ancestry cluster associated with self-reported Caucasian donors. The study aimed to test whether cataloging public T cell receptors could reveal signatures of past pathogen exposure. Using immunosequencing, the study profiled T cell repertoires from 500 to 800 subjects and related those repertoires to cytomegalovirus serostatus. Besides the first cohort of 550 to 750 subjects, a separate validation cohort made up of 120 different subjects was used. To predict cytomegalovirus infection status, the study brought together high-throughput TCR immunosequencing, statistical association of individual TCRs with disease status, and machine learning. To study patterns of TCR occurrence, a later analysis re-analyzed previously published TCR beta repertoires from 650 to 750 donors and added high-resolution HLA genotyping. Rather than using new phenotypic data, the later analysis identified candidate immune exposures from TCR beta sequences and from how often those sequences occurred across donors. An earlier analysis of some 600 of the donors applied high-throughput TCR beta sequencing to assess whether each TCR beta V gene segment acted as functional or pseudogenic. Donor age, sex, ethnicity and CMV serostatus were collected together with the repertoire data. A later genetic analysis took genome-wide SNP genotypes for about 65% of the 666 donors and used that subset as a discovery cohort. All discovery cohort repertoires had been generated on a single sequencing platform. Class I and class II HLA loci were covered by the typing at four-digit resolution. The number of typed donors differed by locus: about 629-630 for A, B, C, DRB1 and DQB1; 522 for DQA1; some 590 for DPA1; and 450 to 480 for DPB1. Four or five DR-DQ haplotypes were handled as single units for association and clustering, since linkage in the cohort was strong. Across some 400 genotyped donors of the cohort, an average of roughly 230,000 unique TCR beta nucleotide sequences per donor were sequenced, and approximately 17% of those sequences were non-productive. The research as a whole found: In a later analysis, HLA-associated TCR beta chains showed more clonal expansion and lower generation probabilities than non-associated chains that were equally common. Linkage disequilibrium might explain the correlated functional status among segregating V segments, but an unknown experimental factor could not be ruled out. In a later analysis, 15,000 to 20,000 TCR beta sequences were associated with specific HLA alleles at a false discovery rate of 0.05. Because counts were too low, roughly 16 rarely observed V segments, including chromosome 9 orphons, were left out of the earlier analysis of about 620 of the donors. In a later analysis, several top co-occurrence clusters were reported to appear linked to parvovirus B19, influenza, CMV and Epstein-Barr virus. In vitro tests confirmed that a few of the cytomegalovirus-associated TCR beta chains recognize cytomegalovirus antigens. Sequencing depth was assumed to be roughly uniform across donors in the presence/absence analyses, though that assumption may not hold. According to a later analysis, TCR association rates differed among HLA loci, with DRB1 alleles showing the most associated TCRs and HLA-C alleles showing the fewest. The classifier was reported to diagnose cytomegalovirus status with high specificity and sensitivity in both the original and validation cohorts. A cluster of highly shared sequence variants was judged likely to be a technical artifact of the sequencing pipeline. In an earlier analysis of around 500 of the donors, most TCR beta V segments appeared in productive rearrangements about 87% or about 30% of the time, broadly matching IMGT annotations. According to a later analysis, most CMV-associated TCR beta chains appeared to be HLA-restricted, and the HLA associations seemed to be driven largely by CMV exposure. In a later genetic analysis, a missense DCLRE1C variant was associated with V-gene and J-gene trimming of TCR beta chains, and the association was replicated in an independent cohort. A further reported finding was that TCR beta sequences accurately predicted the HLA-A and HLA-B alleles for most subjects in the first cohort. Immune exposure information for the cohort was limited to CMV serostatus. Some IMGT-functional V segments, including TRBV6-2 and TRBV6-3, could not be told apart with the 87-base-pair reads, so those segments were excluded. In a later genetic analysis, fewer N-insertions in productive TCRs were reported among donors in an Asian-associated ancestry cluster than the 666-donor mean. When HLA alleles, especially DR and DQ, strongly co-occurred, TCR associations were difficult to assign to individual alleles. The authors suggested that the approach could potentially be generalized to other disease states and immunological phenotypes. Across donors, most TCR sequences were observed very rarely, whereas some public TCRs were present in many individuals. In the study, some 160 TCR beta chains were listed as associated with cytomegalovirus. Because some donors lacked HLA typing at each locus, the association tests relied only on the typed subset. The cohort was sequenced for TCR beta chains only, and without alpha or paired-chain data the features that could be detected were limited.

For this clone: Its antigen remains undetermined. There are no base qualities to consult, and no much larger clone falls within one base.

The receptor library was made with the immunoSEQ multiplex PCR assay. For the multiplex PCR, a mixture combining 60 forward primers for TCR Vbeta segments and 13 reverse primers for TCR Jbeta segments was used. A multiplex PCR assay on genomic DNA amplified the CDR3 region of rearranged TCR beta genes. On the Illumina HiSeq System, the amplified TCR beta libraries were sequenced as 87-base-pair reads. Regarding the original processing steps: A later analysis tallied roughly 80 million unique TCR beta chains across the approximately 670 repertoires, and about 10 million of those chains were shared by two or more donors. A nearest-neighbor algorithm error-corrected the raw reads and collapsed the reads into unique sequences, merging closely related sequences to remove PCR and sequencing errors. To assign V, D and J gene segments, CDR3 sequences were aligned to IMGT reference sequences. For a sequence to be retained, a match of at least six nucleotides to both a V gene segment and a J gene segment was required. A rearrangement counted as productive if the CDR3 had no stop codons and remained in frame with V and J, and every other rearrangement counted as non-productive. Following IMGT convention, CDR3 was defined as the stretch from the second conserved V-encoded cysteine up to the conserved J-encoded phenylalanine. In an earlier analysis of some 550 of the donors, sequences lacking an unambiguous match to a single V gene segment were excluded. In an earlier analysis of roughly 500 of the donors, V segments were called functional above 56.7% productive rearrangements and were called segregating when the between-donor standard deviation exceeded 5%. A statistical classification framework was developed to diagnose cytomegalovirus status using the catalog of TCR beta chain sequences. V and J gene assignment, in a later analysis, came from comparing TCR nucleotide sequences with IMGT/GENE-DB human TR gene sequences. Using the TCRdist pipeline, a later analysis assigned CDR3 sequences along with most-parsimonious VDJ recombination scenarios. In a later analysis, each TCR beta chain was defined by its CDR3 amino acid sequence together with its V-gene family, and reads lacking a unique V-gene family were excluded. To address suspected cross-contamination and a sequencing artifact, a later analysis removed over 500 highly shared, low-generation-probability nucleotide sequences. In a later analysis, a clonal expansion index for each public chain was calculated from normalized within-repertoire ranks of inferred template counts. In a later analysis, generation probabilities were computed using a VDJ recombination model fitted to out-of-frame rearrangements, and the results were checked against IGoR. In a later analysis, hypergeometric tests were used to score TCR-TCR, TCR-HLA and TCR-CMV co-occurrence, with a repertoire-size bias correction applied to TCR pairs. To estimate false discovery rates, a later analysis permuted the HLA or CMV assignments 20 times. A later analysis grouped co-occurring TCRs with DBSCAN, adding TCRdist sequence similarity when clustering within HLA-allele-positive subsets. Repertoires with fewer than 30,000 or more than 120,000 public chains, plus five repertoires with anomalous nucleotide sharing, were excluded from co-occurrence clustering. TCRdb limited this immuneACCESS table to in-frame rearrangements with V and J called. A share of clones is missing; checked studies link under half to unresolved V genes, and the rest is unexplained. D and trimming come from the DNA, and the V and J calls and clone size come from that table. The sample records fewer than 200,000 clones, around 68% of which are singletons. The top ten clonotypes cover about 3% of the sample.

CDR1 is given as SGHRS and CDR2 as YFSETQ, both from the germline V gene. At the junction V is shortened by 9 bases and J by 0 bases; bases outside the gene matches: 5. The CDR3 measures 14 amino acids from cysteine to phenylalanine. The kept DNA is CDR3 alone, 42 bases in frame from the first base. In total, fewer than 750 healthy bone marrow donors made up the cohort. At the time of sampling, all cohort members were nominally healthy, though unrecorded immune exposures were likely present. The donor tested CMV seropositive and was one of the 289 seropositive cohort members. Every donor gave a peripheral blood sample, and the peripheral blood mononuclear cells from that sample were used for TCR beta sequencing. Genomic DNA extraction from the blood cell samples was performed with the Qiagen DNeasy Blood Extraction Kit.

The rearrangement combines TRBV5-1 with TRBJ2-2; the junction holds 7 bases that match TRBD1. Sequences were obtained from PBMCs. The sequence derives from a woman between 40 and 55 years old in good health and CMV-seropositive. Here is the DNA: TGCGCCACGACAGGGAATCCGAACACCGGGGAGCTGTTTTTT. This codes for CATTGNPNTGELFF.